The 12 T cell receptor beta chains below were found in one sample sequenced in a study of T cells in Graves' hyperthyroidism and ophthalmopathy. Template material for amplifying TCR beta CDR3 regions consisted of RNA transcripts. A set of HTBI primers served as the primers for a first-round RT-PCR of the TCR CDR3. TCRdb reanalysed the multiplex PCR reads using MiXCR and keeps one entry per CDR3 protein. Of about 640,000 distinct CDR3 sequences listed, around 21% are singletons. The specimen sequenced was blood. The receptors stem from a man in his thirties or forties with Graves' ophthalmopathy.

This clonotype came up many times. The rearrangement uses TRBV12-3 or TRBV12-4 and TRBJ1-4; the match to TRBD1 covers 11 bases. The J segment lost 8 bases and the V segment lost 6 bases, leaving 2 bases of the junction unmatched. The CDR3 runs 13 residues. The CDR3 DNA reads TGTGCCAGCAGACGGACAGGGGGCGAAAAACTGTTTTTT. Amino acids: CASRRTGGEKLFF.

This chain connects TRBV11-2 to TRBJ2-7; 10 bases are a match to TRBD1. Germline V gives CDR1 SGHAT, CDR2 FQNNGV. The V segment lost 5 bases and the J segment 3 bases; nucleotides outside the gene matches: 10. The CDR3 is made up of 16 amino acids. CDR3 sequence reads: CASSERFRDRGYEQYF. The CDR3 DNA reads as TGTGCCAGCAGCGAAAGATTCAGGGACAGGGGCTACGAGCAGTACTTC.

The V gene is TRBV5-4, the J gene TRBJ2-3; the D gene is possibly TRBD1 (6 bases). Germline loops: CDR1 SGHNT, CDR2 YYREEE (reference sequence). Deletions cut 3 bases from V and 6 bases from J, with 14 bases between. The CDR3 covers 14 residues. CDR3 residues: CASSSPRGGDTQYF. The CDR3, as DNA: TGTGCCAGCAGCTCTCCTCGAGGGGGTGATACGCAGTATTTT.

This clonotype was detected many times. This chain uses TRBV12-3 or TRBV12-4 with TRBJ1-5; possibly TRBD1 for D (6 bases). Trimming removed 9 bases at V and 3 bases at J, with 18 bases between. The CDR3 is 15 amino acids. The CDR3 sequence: CASQGEGQVNQPQHF. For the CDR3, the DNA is TGTGCCAGTCAAGGTGAGGGACAAGTCAATCAGCCCCAGCATTTT.

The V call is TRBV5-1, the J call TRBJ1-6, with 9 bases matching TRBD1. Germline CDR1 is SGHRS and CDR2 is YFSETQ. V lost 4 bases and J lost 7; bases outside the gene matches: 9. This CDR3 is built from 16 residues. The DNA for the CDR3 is TGCGCCAGCAGCCAGACGGGACAGGGTTCCAATTCACCCCTCCACTTT. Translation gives CASSQTGQGSNSPLHF.

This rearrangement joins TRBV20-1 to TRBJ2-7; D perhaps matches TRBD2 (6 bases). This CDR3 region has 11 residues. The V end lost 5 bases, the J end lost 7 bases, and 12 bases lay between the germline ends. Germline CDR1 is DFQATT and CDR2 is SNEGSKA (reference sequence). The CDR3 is CSAWEAREQYF. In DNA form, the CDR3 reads TGCAGTGCTTGGGAGGCGAGGGAGCAGTACTTC.

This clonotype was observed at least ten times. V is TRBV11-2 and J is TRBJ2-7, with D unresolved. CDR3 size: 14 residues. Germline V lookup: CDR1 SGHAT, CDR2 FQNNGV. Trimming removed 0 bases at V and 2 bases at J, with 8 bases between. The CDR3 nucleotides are TGTGCCAGCAGCTTAGACCCAGCCCCCTACGAGCAGTACTTC. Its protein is CASSLDPAPYEQYF.

The CDR3 region is CASTFQGPATNEKLFF. The CDR3 nucleotides read TGTGCCAGTACCTTCCAGGGGCCCGCAACTAATGAAAAACTGTTTTTT. The chain combines TRBV19 with TRBJ1-4, with D maybe TRBD1 (6 bases). Trimming pared 7 bases from V and 0 bases from J, leaving 15 bases between. The CDR3 consists of 16 residues. CDR1 LNHDA and CDR2 SQIVND come from the germline V gene (reference sequence).

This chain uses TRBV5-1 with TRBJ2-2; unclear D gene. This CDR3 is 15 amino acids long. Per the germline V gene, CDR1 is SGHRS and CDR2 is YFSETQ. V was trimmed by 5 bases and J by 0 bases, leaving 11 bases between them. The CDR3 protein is CASSWSGSNTGELFF. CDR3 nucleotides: TGCGCCAGCAGTTGGTCAGGTTCGAACACCGGGGAGCTGTTTTTT.

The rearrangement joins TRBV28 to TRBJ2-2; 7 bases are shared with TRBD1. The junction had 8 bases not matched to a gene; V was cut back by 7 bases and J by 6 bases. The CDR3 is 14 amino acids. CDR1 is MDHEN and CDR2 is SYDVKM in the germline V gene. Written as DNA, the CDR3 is TGTGCCAGCATCAGACAGGGAATCCCCGGGGAGCTGTTTTTT. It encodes CASIRQGIPGELFF.

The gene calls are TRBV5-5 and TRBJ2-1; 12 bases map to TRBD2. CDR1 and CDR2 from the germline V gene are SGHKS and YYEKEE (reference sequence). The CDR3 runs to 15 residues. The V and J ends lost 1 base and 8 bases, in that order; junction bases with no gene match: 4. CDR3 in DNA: TGTGCCAGCAGCTTGTCGACTAGCGGGAGTGATGAGCAGTTCTTC. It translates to CASSLSTSGSDEQFF.

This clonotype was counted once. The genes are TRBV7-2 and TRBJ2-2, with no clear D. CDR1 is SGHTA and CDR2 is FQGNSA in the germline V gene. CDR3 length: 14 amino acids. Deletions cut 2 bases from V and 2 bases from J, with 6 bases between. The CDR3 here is CASSLWENTGELFF. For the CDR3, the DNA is TGTGCCAGCAGCTTATGGGAAAACACCGGGGAGCTGTTTTTT. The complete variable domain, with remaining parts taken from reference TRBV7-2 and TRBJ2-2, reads GAGVSQSPSNKVTEKGKDVELRCDPISGHTALYWYRQSLGQGLEFLIYFQGNSAPDKSGLPSDRFSAERTGGSVSTLTIQRTQQEDSAVYLCASSLWENTGELFFGEGSRLTVL.